This T cell receptor (beta chain) was documented in a study of blood T cell repertoires in COVID-19. Study summary: From T cells, B-cell-depleted T cells, or PBMCs came the material, which was cDNA or gDNA.

This CDR3 region has 12 residues. The V and J ends lost 4 bases and 6 bases respectively, with 11 bases between them. Germline CDR1 reads SGDLS; CDR2 reads YYNGEE. As processed by the authors: The authors estimated nucleated cell counts from reference gene primer amplification. Assay: immunoSEQ multiplex PCR; the TCRdb copy retains only in-frame clones and omits some. V and J calls and clone size follow that table, whereas D and trimming were derived from the DNA. The table records over 110,000 clones, around 83% of them present only once. This clonotype was obtained from a man in his sixties with active or convalescent COVID-19. This rearrangement joins TRBV9 to TRBJ2-7; D is uncertain. Sequenced input: peripheral blood. CDR3: CASSPRVGEQYF. CDR3 nucleotide sequence: TGTGCCAGCAGCCCCCGGGTCGGCGAGCAGTACTTC. Using reference TRBV9 and TRBJ2-7 for the parts outside the CDR3, the full variable domain is DSGVTQTPKHLITATGQRVTLRCSPRSGDLSVYWYQQSLDQGLQFLIQYYNGEERAKGNILERFSAQQFPDLHSELNLSSLELGDSALYFCASSPRVGEQYFGPGTRLTVT.